The 25 T cell receptor beta chains in this list originate from one sample, sequenced in a study of CD8+CD57+ T cells in acquired aplastic anemia. CDR3 and TCR beta VDJ profiling relied on a genomic DNA template. TCRdb fed the reads into MiXCR, producing one record per CDR3 protein. Of 100,000 to 150,000 distinct CDR3 sequences in the sample, roughly 40% were seen once. An expansion of CD8+CD57+ cells by flow cytometry had been shown in patients chosen for sequencing. The sequenced material came from sorted CD4+, CD8+, or CD8+CD57+ T cells (not recorded which) from PBMCs. The receptors here all came from a human donor with aplastic anemia.

This sequence joins TRBV19 and TRBJ1-3, with no clear D. The germline V gene has CDR1 LNHDA and CDR2 SQIVND (reference sequence). The V end was cut by 3 bases, the J end by 0 bases, with 12 bases between. The length of the CDR3 is 16 residues. CDR3 in DNA: TGTGCCAGTAGTATGGGGTCGGAGGGCTCTGGAAACACCATATATTTT. Its protein is CASSMGSEGSGNTIYF.

This clonotype was detected once. The V gene is TRBV6-1, the J gene TRBJ1-1, with D unclear. The CDR3 is made up of 13 amino acids. V was clipped by 5 bases and J by 1 base, with 8 bases between them. CDR1 is MNHNS, CDR2 SASEGT, per germline. CDR3 in amino acids: CASSLTSNTEAFF. The CDR3, as DNA: TGTGCCAGCAGTCTAACCTCGAACACTGAAGCTTTCTTT.

This clonotype was recorded many times. This chain connects TRBV6-1 to TRBJ1-1, with 7 positions matching TRBD1. From germline, CDR1 is MNHNS and CDR2 SASEGT. V trimming: 6 bases; J trimming: 6 bases; junction bases outside the gene matches: 10. The CDR3 contains 14 residues. CDR3: CASRSTGRVAEAFF. Here the CDR3 DNA reads TGTGCCAGCAGGTCGACAGGGCGGGTTGCTGAAGCTTTCTTT.

The V call is TRBV25-1, the J call TRBJ1-1, with D tentatively TRBD1 (6 bases). Per the germline V gene, CDR1 is MGHDK and CDR2 is SYGVNS. Trimming cost V 11 bases and J 1 base, with 14 bases left between them. The CDR3 totals 13 residues. CDR3 bases: TGTGCCCAATATAAACAGGGGAACACTGAAGCTTTCTTT. This encodes CAQYKQGNTEAFF.

This clonotype showed up just a few times. This sequence joins TRBV19 and TRBJ2-7; D may match TRBD1 or TRBD2 (6 bases each). The CDR3 extends over 13 amino acids. The V gene lost 4 bases and the J gene lost 6 bases, with 13 bases spanning the gap. Germline V gives CDR1 LNHDA, CDR2 SQIVND (reference sequence). CDR3: CASSTGGHFEQYF. DNA for the CDR3: TGTGCCAGTAGTACCGGGGGACACTTCGAGCAGTACTTC.

At least ten counts were recorded for this clonotype. The chain recombines TRBV2 with TRBJ1-2, with D perhaps matching TRBD1 (5 bases). This CDR3 has 12 amino acids. V lost 0 bases to trimming and J lost 7 bases, with 6 bases between them. CDR1 is SNHLY, CDR2 FYNNEI, per germline. The CDR3 region has the DNA TGTGCCAGCAGTGAAGCGGGGACTGGCTACACCTTC. This translates into CASSEAGTGYTF.

The chain is built from TRBV24-1 and TRBJ2-7; 13 bases are a match to TRBD2. Germline trimming cut 6 bases from V and 2 bases from J; bases unmatched to any gene: 3. The CDR3 loop spans 15 amino acids. Germline values: CDR1 KGHDR, CDR2 SFDVKD. The DNA of the CDR3 is TGTGCCACCAGTTTAGGGACTAGCGGGGCCTACGAGCAGTACTTC. Protein: CATSLGTSGAYEQYF.

As regards this clonotype: At one of its ends the junction is not consistent with the germline gene, which may arise from a read error. The chain couples TRBV6-2 or TRBV6-3 to TRBJ2-3; D perhaps matches TRBD2 (7 bases). This CDR3 region has 18 residues. Germline V lookup: CDR1 MNHEY, CDR2 SVGEGT. DNA of the CDR3: TGTGCCGGCAGTTACTCCATGTGGGGGGGGGCTGGCACAGATACGCAGTATTTT. It encodes CAGSYSMWGGAGTDTQYF.

This clonotype has at least ten counts. The chain carries TRBV20-1 and TRBJ1-1; 7 positions agree with TRBD1. CDR3 length: 14 amino acids. J gave up 0 bases and V 3 bases, and 4 bases lay outside the gene matches. Germline CDR1 reads DFQATT; CDR2 reads SNEGSKA (reference sequence). The CDR3 spells CSARGTAMNTEAFF. The DNA for the CDR3 is TGCAGTGCTAGGGGGACAGCCATGAACACTGAAGCTTTCTTT.

The chain recombines TRBV7-2 with TRBJ1-5; D call uncertain. Germline CDR1 SGHTA, CDR2 FQGNSA. This CDR3 is 15 amino acids long. V was clipped by 4 bases and J by 0 bases, with 10 bases between them. CDR3 bases: TGTGCCAGCAGCTCGCCCGGGGTTAGCAATCAGCCCCAGCATTTT. Translated: CASSSPGVSNQPQHF.

The J gene is TRBJ1-3, the V gene TRBV19; D gene unclear. V shed 1 base and J shed 4 bases, with 11 bases lying between them. The CDR3 contains 15 residues. Per the germline V gene, CDR1 is LNHDA and CDR2 is SQIVND (reference sequence). The CDR3 spells CASSIASIGGNTIYF. CDR3 nucleotide sequence: TGTGCCAGTAGTATAGCTTCGATTGGAGGAAACACCATATATTTT.

This clonotype appeared many times. V gene TRBV4-2 combines with J gene TRBJ2-3; D is ambiguous. The length of the CDR3 is 13 residues. CDR1 is LGHNA and CDR2 is YNFKEQ in the germline V gene. Between the trimmed V and J ends, which lost 0 bases and 3 bases, there was a span of 4 bases. The CDR3 loop is CASSQDRTDTQYF. DNA for the CDR3: TGTGCCAGCAGCCAAGATAGAACAGATACGCAGTATTTT.

This clonotype was observed a few times. CDR3 in DNA: TGTGCCAGCAGTTTACGGGGGCCCTACTCTAGCACAGATACGCAGTATTTT. Translation: CASSLRGPYSSTDTQYF. The J gene is TRBJ2-3, the V gene TRBV27; D may correspond to TRBD1 or TRBD2 (6 bases each). V lost 2 bases to trimming and J lost 0 bases, with 15 bases between them. The CDR3 has 17 residues. From germline, CDR1 is MNHEY and CDR2 SMNVEV (reference sequence).

This clonotype occurred many times. The V gene is TRBV6-1, the J gene TRBJ1-2; D gene ambiguous. There are 13 residues in the CDR3. Between the trimmed V and J ends, which lost 10 bases and 3 bases, there was a span of 15 bases. Per the germline V gene, CDR1 is MNHNS and CDR2 is SASEGT. CDR3 bases: TGTGCCACCCAGAACGGGATATACTATGGCTACACCTTC. Its translation is CATQNGIYYGYTF.

This clonotype has only a few counts. The chain is built from TRBV5-1 and TRBJ2-2, with 8 positions matching TRBD1. V lost 3 bases and J lost 4; bases outside the gene matches: 8. The length of the CDR3 is 16 residues. CDR1 is SGHRS and CDR2 is YFSETQ in the germline V gene. The CDR3: CASSWVRDRRTGELFF. The CDR3 coding sequence is TGCGCCAGCAGCTGGGTCCGGGACAGGCGCACCGGGGAGCTGTTTTTT.

This clonotype was counted at least ten times. This sequence joins TRBV7-9 and TRBJ1-1; D might be TRBD1 (5 bases). Per germline, CDR1 SEHNR and CDR2 FQNEAQ (reference sequence). The CDR3 has 14 residues. V dropped 3 bases and J dropped 6 bases, with 14 bases sitting between them. CDR3 bases: TGTGCCAGCAGCTTGGGCCTGGGGGGAGCTGAAGCTTTCTTT. This encodes CASSLGLGGAEAFF.

This clonotype was found many times. CDR3 nucleotide sequence: TGCAGTGCTAAAAAAGAGACCCAGTACTTC. The encoded protein is CSAKKETQYF. The V call is TRBV20-1, the J call TRBJ2-5; D gene ambiguous. The CDR3 spans 10 residues. The germline V gene has CDR1 DFQATT and CDR2 SNEGSKA (reference sequence). Deletions cut 4 bases from V and 3 bases from J, with 3 bases between.

The gene calls are TRBV7-9 and TRBJ2-3; TRBD1 or TRBD2 may be the D gene (5 bases each). CDR3 size: 14 residues. V was clipped by 7 bases and J by 4 bases, with 15 bases between them. The germline V gene has CDR1 SEHNR and CDR2 FQNEAQ (reference sequence). The CDR3 DNA reads TGTGCCAGCACCACCCCCGGGACCCCAGATACGCAGTATTTT. Protein sequence: CASTTPGTPDTQYF.

This clonotype was observed once. The V and J genes are TRBV5-1 and TRBJ1-4, with a tentative D call TRBD1 (5 bases). The CDR3 sequence is 15 residues long. Germline values: CDR1 SGHRS, CDR2 YFSETQ. V was trimmed by 4 bases and J by 4 bases, leaving 14 bases between them. The CDR3 protein is CASSGQGIHNEKLFF. CDR3 DNA: TGCGCCAGCAGCGGGCAGGGCATCCATAATGAAAAACTGTTTTTT.

V gene TRBV5-1 combines with J gene TRBJ1-1, with a tentative D call TRBD1 (5 bases). The CDR3 is 14 residues long. CDR1 SGHRS and CDR2 YFSETQ come from the germline V gene. Trimming cost V 8 bases and J 6 bases, with 20 bases left between them. The CDR3 region is CASCRDFQLAEAFF. For the CDR3, the DNA is TGCGCCAGTTGCCGGGACTTTCAGCTCGCTGAAGCTTTCTTT.

This clonotype has more than one count but fewer than ten. This chain links TRBV3-1 with TRBJ1-6; D is unclear. This CDR3 has 15 residues. Per the germline V gene, CDR1 is LGHDT and CDR2 is YNNKEL (reference sequence). The V and J ends lost 4 bases and 4 bases respectively, with 11 bases between them. This CDR3 is CASSLSTVYNSPLHF. For the CDR3, the DNA is TGTGCCAGCAGCCTCTCGACGGTTTATAATTCACCCCTCCACTTT.

The CDR3 here is CAIRGGEKGYTF. The CDR3 coding sequence is TGTGCCATCCGGGGGGGAGAAAAGGGCTACACCTTC. This chain joins TRBV10-3 and TRBJ1-2, with D possibly TRBD1 on 5 matching bases. CDR1 and CDR2 (germline): ENHRY, SYGVKD. The V end was cut by 8 bases, the J end by 8 bases, with 15 bases between. The CDR3 spans 12 residues.

This clonotype has at least ten counts. The chain carries TRBV12-3 or TRBV12-4 and TRBJ1-2, with D possibly being TRBD1 (6 bases). This CDR3 contains 13 residues. V was cut by 2 bases and J by 4 bases, with 8 bases left in between. In DNA form, the CDR3 reads TGTGCCAGCAGTTTATTAGGGGGCTATGGCTACACCTTC. Translating gives CASSLLGGYGYTF.

This clonotype was seen many times. The rearrangement joins TRBV7-2 to TRBJ2-7; TRBD1 agrees at 7 bases. Germline loops: CDR1 SGHTA, CDR2 FQGNSA. This CDR3 is 15 amino acids long. With V trimmed by 2 bases and J by 4 bases, 8 bases remained unmatched. CDR3 loop: CASSLSGQPRYEQYF. CDR3 DNA: TGTGCCAGCAGCTTATCGGGACAGCCACGGTACGAGCAGTACTTC.

V is TRBV9 and J is TRBJ2-1; TRBD2 matches at 14 bases. The germline gives CDR1 SGDLS, CDR2 YYNGEE. Unmatched junction bases numbered 4, after V lost 3 bases and J lost 8 bases. The CDR3 totals 15 residues. The CDR3 reads CASSAGTSGGDEQFF. CDR3 in DNA: TGTGCCAGCAGCGCCGGGACTAGCGGGGGAGATGAGCAGTTCTTC. The full variable domain, its missing parts supplied by reference TRBV9 and TRBJ2-1, is DSGVTQTPKHLITATGQRVTLRCSPRSGDLSVYWYQQSLDQGLQFLIQYYNGEERAKGNILERFSAQQFPDLHSELNLSSLELGDSALYFCASSAGTSGGDEQFFGPGTRLTVL.